This entry lists 16 T cell receptor beta chains sequenced from one sample in a study of blood T cell repertoires in COVID-19. Measured with immunoSEQ multiplex PCR; TCRdb has only the in-frame clones, and not every one. Among 200,000 to 250,000 clones listed, around 86% were seen once. Material for sequencing was peripheral blood. Receptor source: a man aged 45-60 years with COVID-19, enrolled during active disease.

The chain combines TRBV7-9 with TRBJ2-7; D perhaps matches TRBD2 (6 bases). The CDR3 has 13 amino acids. V lost 5 bases and J 3 bases, leaving 11 bases between the germline ends. From germline, CDR1 is SEHNR and CDR2 FQNEAQ (reference sequence). The CDR3 DNA is TGTGCCAGCAGCCCGGCGGGGATCTACGAGCAGTACTTC. Translation gives CASSPAGIYEQYF. Filled out from reference TRBV7-9 and TRBJ2-7, the complete variable domain reads DTGVSQNPRHKITKRGQNVTFRCDPISEHNRLYWYRQTLGQGPEFLTYFQNEAQLEKSRLLSDRFSAERPKGSFSTLEIQRTEQGDSAMYLCASSPAGIYEQYFGPGTRLTVT.

This clone was counted only a few times. This chain uses TRBV11-1 with TRBJ1-4; TRBD1 is a possible D gene (5 bases). Trimming took off 11 bases at V and 11 bases at J, with 18 bases between the two ends. There are 12 residues in the CDR3. Per the germline V gene, CDR1 is SGHAT and CDR2 is FQDESV (reference sequence). CDR3 bases: TGTGCCCTAGGCGGGGACCAAGGGAAACTGTTTTTT. Encoded protein: CALGGDQGKLFF.

The chain recombines TRBV19 with TRBJ2-1; 8 bases are shared with TRBD1. Per the germline V gene, CDR1 is LNHDA and CDR2 is SQIVND (reference sequence). J was trimmed by 5 bases and V by 6 bases; bases with no gene match: 9. The CDR3 length is 15 residues. CDR3 sequence: CASRASTGAHNEQFF. The CDR3 nucleotides read TGTGCCAGTAGAGCCTCGACAGGGGCACACAATGAGCAGTTCTTC.

V gene TRBV5-6 combines with J gene TRBJ1-3; D remains ambiguous. The CDR3 has 16 residues. The V end lost 0 bases, the J end lost 0 bases, and 10 bases lay between the germline ends. Germline loops: CDR1 SGHDT, CDR2 YYEEEE. The CDR3 region is CASSLVSGNSGNTIYF. In DNA, the CDR3 is TGTGCCAGCAGCTTGGTTTCCGGGAACTCTGGAAACACCATATATTTT.

The chain couples TRBV30 to TRBJ1-2; a weak D match, TRBD1 (5 bases). The V gene lost 0 bases and the J gene lost 8 bases, with 13 bases spanning the gap. The germline CDR1 and CDR2 sequences are GTSNPN and SVGIG (reference sequence). CDR3 size: 13 residues. CDR3 nucleotide sequence: TGTGCCTGGAGTGTACTATCCGCAGGGGGCTACACCTTC. Its translation is CAWSVLSAGGYTF.

The rearrangement uses TRBV5-1 and TRBJ2-1; TRBD2 agrees at 8 bases. The germline CDR1 and CDR2 sequences are SGHRS and YFSETQ. Trimming at V came to 3 bases and at J to 10 bases, leaving 9 bases not matched to a gene. The CDR3 runs 14 residues. The CDR3 coding sequence is TGCGCCAGCAGCTATGGGACTAGTGGAAACGAGCAGTTCTTC. It specifies CASSYGTSGNEQFF.

This chain links TRBV12-5 with TRBJ2-1, with a tentative D call TRBD2 (6 bases). Looked up from germline, CDR1 is LGHNT and CDR2 is FRNRAP. Trimming stripped 3 bases from V and 10 bases from J, with 13 bases between. This CDR3 is 13 amino acids long. CDR3 protein: CASGFYTTSEQFF. The DNA for the CDR3 is TGTGCTAGTGGTTTCTACACCACTAGCGAGCAGTTCTTC.

This clone was seen only a few times. The V gene is TRBV19, the J gene TRBJ1-1, with TRBD1 matching over 7 bases. The CDR3 has 14 amino acids. CDR1 and CDR2 (germline): LNHDA, SQIVND (reference sequence). J lost 6 bases, V lost 7 bases, and 11 bases had no gene match. This CDR3 reads CASTTQGLRAEAFF. CDR3 DNA sequence: TGTGCCAGTACCACACAGGGGTTGAGAGCTGAAGCTTTCTTT.

The chain recombines TRBV7-9 with TRBJ2-1; D remains unclear. V lost 1 base, J lost 6 bases, and 4 bases lay in between. The V gene's germline CDR1 is SEHNR and CDR2 FQNEAQ (reference sequence). CDR3 size: 12 residues. The CDR3 bases are TGTGCCAGCAGCTTAGTGGCCAATGAGCAGTTCTTC. Translation: CASSLVANEQFF.

J is TRBJ1-6 and V is TRBV6-5, with D possibly being TRBD1 (6 bases). CDR1 is MNHEY, CDR2 SVGAGI, per germline. The V end was cut by 0 bases, the J end by 9 bases, with 12 bases between. CDR3 length: 15 amino acids. This CDR3 reads CASSYSRTGSSPLHF. The CDR3 DNA reads as TGTGCCAGCAGTTACTCCCGAACAGGGAGTTCACCCCTCCACTTT.

V gene TRBV24-1 combines with J gene TRBJ2-5; maybe TRBD2 (5 bases). Germline CDR1 KGHDR, CDR2 SFDVKD. The CDR3 length is 14 residues. V was pared by 3 bases and J by 5 bases, with 12 bases between. CDR3 loop: CATSDRNRGETQYF. The CDR3 region has the DNA TGTGCCACCAGTGATCGAAACAGAGGGGAGACCCAGTACTTC.

This clone was observed a handful of times. The V call is TRBV5-4, the J call TRBJ1-1; possible D gene TRBD1, 6 bases. CDR1 is SGHNT and CDR2 is YYREEE in the germline V gene (reference sequence). Trimming cost V 0 bases and J 0 bases, with 6 bases left between them. The CDR3 has 14 residues. CDR3 sequence (DNA): TGTGCCAGCAGCTTGGAGGGGGTGAACACTGAAGCTTTCTTT. Translated: CASSLEGVNTEAFF.

Concerning this clone: This same CDR3 is encoded by further DNA sequences in the sample. The chain is built from TRBV2 and TRBJ2-7; possibly TRBD1 for D (6 bases). Germline loops: CDR1 SNHLY, CDR2 FYNNEI. The V end lost 8 bases, the J end lost 1 base, and 12 bases lay between the germline ends. The CDR3 contains 13 residues. CDR3 in amino acids: CASSIDRSYEQYF. The DNA of the CDR3 is TGTGCCAGCTCGATCGACAGGTCCTACGAGCAGTACTTC. The variable domain in full, with the rest retrieved from reference TRBV2 and TRBJ2-7, is EPEVTQTPSHQVTQMGQEVILRCVPISNHLYFYWYRQILGQKVEFLVSFYNNEISEKSEIFDDQFSVERPDGSNFTLKIRSTKLEDSAMYFCASSIDRSYEQYFGPGTRLTVT.

The chain combines TRBV12-3 or TRBV12-4 with TRBJ1-5, with no clear D. V was shortened by 5 bases and J by 6 bases, with 8 bases between the two germline ends. This CDR3 comprises 12 residues. The CDR3 spells CASSARSQPQHF. CDR3 coding DNA: TGTGCCAGCAGTGCCCGGTCTCAGCCCCAGCATTTT.

J is TRBJ2-7 and V is TRBV7-8, with 8 bases lining up with TRBD1. Germline V gene lookup returns CDR1 SGHVS and CDR2 FQNEAQ. The V and J ends lost 4 bases and 3 bases, in that order; junction bases with no gene match: 8. There are 15 residues in the CDR3. The CDR3 bases are TGTGCCAGCAGCTCGTGGGAAACAGGGGGCTACGAGCAGTACTTC. Translating gives CASSSWETGGYEQYF.

This rearrangement joins TRBV29-1 to TRBJ1-3, with no clear D. This CDR3 spans 11 amino acids. Germline CDR1 SQVTM, CDR2 ANQGSEA. Between the trimmed V and J ends, which lost 4 bases and 8 bases, there was a span of 9 bases. The CDR3 loop reads CSVGLGDTIYF. CDR3 sequence (DNA): TGCAGCGTTGGACTAGGTGACACCATATATTTT.